These 32 T cell receptor beta chains were sequenced from one sample in a study of cytomegalovirus exposure and HLA in healthy donors (dated by TCRdb to the late 2010s). Preparation of the library involved the immunoSEQ multiplex PCR assay. The multiplex PCR relied on a mix of 60 forward primers for TCR Vbeta segments and 13 reverse primers for TCR Jbeta segments. TCRdb holds this immuneACCESS table with in-frame rearrangements only. Some clones are missing; in checked studies, unresolved V genes explain under half, and the rest has no known cause. The sample has more than 85,000 clones on record, roughly 80% of them singletons. The top ten constitute over 9.5% of the sample. Sequenced material: PBMCs. These TCRs come from a man aged 25 to 45 in good health and CMV-seropositive.

V and J are TRBV13 and TRBJ2-5; possibly TRBD1 for D (6 bases). The DNA end is more similar to TRBJ2-7, so the J call may be wrong. CDR3 length: 12 amino acids. Germline V gene sequence: CDR1 PRHDT, CDR2 FYEKMQ (reference sequence). The CDR3 protein is CASSFTGYEQYF. CDR3 nucleotide sequence: TGTGCCAGCAGCTTCACAGGGTACGAGCAGTACTTC.

CDR3 sequence (DNA): TGTGCCAGCAGTCAACCTAGCGGGGGGTACCAAGAGACCCAGTACTTC. Its translation: CASSQPSGGYQETQYF. The V and J genes are TRBV21-1 and TRBJ2-5; the D call of TRBD2 is as the table states it, not checked on the DNA. TRBV21-1 is a known pseudogene. This CDR3 has 16 amino acids.

The chain couples TRBV18 to TRBJ2-1; 10 bases align to TRBD2. The V segment lost 2 bases and the J segment 1 base; nucleotides outside the gene matches: 5. The CDR3 has 17 residues. Germline CDR1 KGHSH, CDR2 LQKENI. The CDR3 reads CASSPLTSGVSYNEQFF. Here the CDR3 DNA reads TGTGCCAGCTCACCATTAACTAGCGGGGTTTCCTACAATGAGCAGTTCTTC.

The chain has TRBV19 and TRBJ2-7; TRBD1 matches at 9 bases. This CDR3 is built from 16 residues. Germline loops: CDR1 LNHDA, CDR2 SQIVND (reference sequence). With 0 bases clipped from V and 5 bases from J, the junction kept 8 bases outside the gene matches. The DNA for the CDR3 is TGTGCCAGTAGTATAGATCGGGAGACAGGGGGACACGAGCAGTACTTC. This encodes CASSIDRETGGHEQYF. The full variable domain, its missing parts supplied by reference TRBV19 and TRBJ2-7, is DGGITQSPKYLFRKEGQNVTLSCEQNLNHDAMYWYRQDPGQGLRLIYYSQIVNDFQKGDIAEGYSVSREKKESFPLTVTSAQKNPTAFYLCASSIDRETGGHEQYFGPGTRLTVT.

This clone has only a few counts. J is TRBJ1-2 and V is TRBV4-2, with 12 bases matching TRBD1. There are 16 residues in the CDR3. J gave up 4 bases and V 1 base, and 4 bases lay outside the gene matches. The germline CDR1 and CDR2 sequences are LGHNA and YNFKEQ. The CDR3 coding sequence is TGTGCCAGCAGCCAAGGCCCGGGACAGGGGGCCTATGGCTACACCTTC. This translates into CASSQGPGQGAYGYTF.

This chain joins TRBV2 and TRBJ2-2; 7 nucleotides line up with TRBD1. Trimming took 7 bases from V and 0 from J; bases not matched to a gene: 5. The CDR3 covers 15 residues. Looked up from germline, CDR1 is SNHLY and CDR2 is FYNNEI. The CDR3 loop is CASTGTDANTGELFF. The CDR3 DNA reads as TGTGCCAGCACGGGGACAGATGCGAACACCGGGGAGCTGTTTTTT.

The chain is built from TRBV6-4 and TRBJ1-1, with D possibly being TRBD1 (5 bases). This CDR3 has 15 amino acids. The V end lost 8 bases, the J end lost 5 bases, and 21 bases lay between the germline ends. Germline-derived CDR1 and CDR2 are MRHNA and SNTAGT. The DNA for the CDR3 is TGTGCCAGCCGGCCAAGGGGCGGGGTTGCGACTGAAGCTTTCTTT. Residues: CASRPRGGVATEAFF.

J is TRBJ1-2 and V is TRBV5-1; D possibly corresponds to TRBD1 (6 bases). Looked up from germline, CDR1 is SGHRS and CDR2 is YFSETQ. Trimming took 0 bases from V and 2 from J, leaving 11 bases between them. The CDR3 runs 15 residues. This CDR3 is CASSLAGTPNYGYTF. The CDR3 DNA reads TGCGCCAGCAGCTTGGCAGGGACACCCAACTATGGCTACACCTTC.

The chain employs TRBV11-1 and TRBJ2-3; D uncertain. Trimming removed 3 bases at V and 4 bases at J, with 5 bases between. Per germline, CDR1 SGHAT and CDR2 FQDESV (reference sequence). There are 12 residues in the CDR3. The DNA for the CDR3 is TGTGCCAGCAGCTTCTCTGCAGATACGCAGTATTTT. Amino acids: CASSFSADTQYF.

In DNA, the CDR3 is TGTGCCAGCAGTGCGCAGGGGGTTATCACCCCCTTCAACAATGAGCAGTTCTTC. Translating it yields CASSAQGVITPFNNEQFF. The genes are TRBV2 and TRBJ2-1; TRBD1 agrees at 7 bases. The CDR3 is 18 amino acids. Germline V CDR1 and CDR2: SNHLY, FYNNEI. Unmatched junction bases numbered 17, after V lost 4 bases and J lost 5 bases.

This chain connects TRBV9 to TRBJ2-1; perhaps TRBD2 as D (5 bases). With 2 bases removed from V and 2 bases from J, the gap between germline ends came to 11 bases. There are 15 residues in the CDR3. From germline, CDR1 is SGDLS and CDR2 YYNGEE. CDR3 in amino acids: CASSVRLAAYNEQFF. The DNA of the CDR3 is TGTGCCAGCAGCGTTCGGCTAGCCGCCTACAATGAGCAGTTCTTC.

The genes are TRBV29-1 and TRBJ1-1; 8 nucleotides match TRBD1. In germline, CDR1 is SQVTM, CDR2 ANQGSEA. V was pared by 7 bases and J by 5 bases, with 6 bases of the junction left unmatched. This CDR3 is 12 amino acids long. The CDR3 region is CSARTGWTEAFF. The CDR3, as DNA: TGCAGCGCCCGGACAGGGTGGACTGAAGCTTTCTTT.

The genes are TRBV27 and TRBJ2-1, with a weak D call TRBD2 (6 bases). CDR1 is MNHEY, CDR2 SMNVEV, per germline (reference sequence). V dropped 3 bases and J dropped 0 bases, with 9 bases sitting between them. This CDR3 has 15 amino acids. The CDR3 DNA is TGTGCCAGCAGTTTCGGGGGAGACTCCTACAATGAGCAGTTCTTC. This encodes CASSFGGDSYNEQFF.

The chain joins TRBV11-1 to TRBJ2-7, with 7 positions matching TRBD2. V dropped 2 bases and J dropped 6; count of bases not matched to a gene: 10. In germline, CDR1 is SGHAT, CDR2 FQDESV (reference sequence). This CDR3 contains 15 residues. In nucleotides, the CDR3 is TGTGCCAGCAGCTTATTAAGCGGGGCGGCGACCGAGCAGTACTTC. This translates into CASSLLSGAATEQYF.

The count of this clone is one. This chain uses TRBV5-1 with TRBJ2-5; TRBD1 aligns across 8 bases. Losses at the gene ends were 4 bases for V and 2 bases for J; bases not matched to a gene: 10. Germline V gene sequence: CDR1 SGHRS, CDR2 YFSETQ. The CDR3 has 16 amino acids. CDR3 region: CASSGTGSPLQETQYF. In DNA, the CDR3 is TGCGCCAGCAGCGGGACAGGTTCCCCCTTACAAGAGACCCAGTACTTC.

This clone has a handful of counts. The chain is built from TRBV18 and TRBJ2-6, with 8 bases fitting TRBD1. Germline assignment: CDR1 KGHSH and CDR2 LQKENI. Unmatched junction bases numbered 7, after V lost 0 bases and J lost 0 bases. The CDR3 has 19 residues. The CDR3 protein is CASSPPWTGYFSGANVLTF. The CDR3 bases are TGTGCCAGCTCACCACCTTGGACAGGGTATTTCTCTGGGGCCAACGTCCTGACTTTC.

This clone turned up a few times. The rearrangement joins TRBV6-8 to TRBJ1-1; D uncertain. The germline gives CDR1 MNHGY, CDR2 SAAAGT. Trimming took off 0 bases at V and 0 bases at J, with 8 bases between the two ends. CDR3 length: 15 residues. CDR3 DNA: TGTGCCAGCAGTTACTCGGAGGTCATGAACACTGAAGCTTTCTTT. It specifies CASSYSEVMNTEAFF.

As for this clone: Other DNA sequences in this sample translate to the same CDR3. The chain is built from TRBV2 and TRBJ1-1; D possibly corresponds to TRBD1 (5 bases). Germline loops: CDR1 SNHLY, CDR2 FYNNEI. V lost 5 bases to trimming and J lost 1 base, with 14 bases between them. The CDR3 extends over 15 amino acids. The CDR3 is CASSTSTEENTEAFF. CDR3 nucleotides: TGTGCCAGCAGTACATCGACAGAGGAGAACACTGAAGCTTTCTTT.

This clone showed up just a few times. V is TRBV20-1 and J is TRBJ1-1; D is ambiguous. The CDR3 contains 10 residues. Trimming took off 3 bases at V and 8 bases at J, with 7 bases between the two ends. CDR1 and CDR2 from the germline V gene are DFQATT and SNEGSKA (reference sequence). CDR3 DNA: TGCAGTGCTAGGCAGTTCGAAGCTTTCTTT. It encodes CSARQFEAFF.

V gene TRBV7-8 combines with J gene TRBJ1-1; the match to TRBD1 covers 8 bases. With 5 bases clipped from V and 10 bases from J, the junction kept 3 bases outside the gene matches. The CDR3 extends over 11 amino acids. Germline V gene sequence: CDR1 SGHVS, CDR2 FQNEAQ. The DNA for the CDR3 is TGTGCCAGCAGCGACAGGGGTCGAGCTTTCTTT. Its protein product is CASSDRGRAFF.

The rearrangement uses TRBV4-1 and TRBJ2-5, with D tentatively TRBD2 (6 bases). The J call is in doubt because the DNA end fits TRBJ2-7 better. The germline gives CDR1 MGHRA, CDR2 YSYEKL. The CDR3 is 15 amino acids. CDR3 DNA: TGCGCCAGCAGCCAAGATGTCCGGGGACTCTACGAGCAGTACTTC. Translating it yields CASSQDVRGLYEQYF.

V and J are TRBV7-9 and TRBJ2-7; TRBD1 matches at 8 bases. CDR3 size: 14 residues. Per the germline V gene, CDR1 is SEHNR and CDR2 is FQNEAQ (reference sequence). V lost 5 bases and J lost 2; bases outside the gene matches: 5. CDR3 DNA sequence: TGTGCCAGCAGCCCAGGACAGGGACCCTACGAGCAGTACTTC. Protein sequence: CASSPGQGPYEQYF.

The sample holds one count of this clone. The V call is TRBV30, the J call TRBJ1-5; D unresolved. Germline V gene sequence: CDR1 GTSNPN, CDR2 SVGIG (reference sequence). The V and J ends lost 4 bases and 4 bases respectively, with 11 bases between them. The CDR3 consists of 13 residues. The DNA for the CDR3 is TGTGCCTGGAATCGAGGGTCGAATCAGCCCCAGCATTTT. Residues: CAWNRGSNQPQHF.

This chain connects TRBV5-1 to TRBJ2-1, with 11 positions matching TRBD2. V shed 0 bases and J 1 base; nucleotides not matched to a gene: 12. Germline CDR1 and CDR2: SGHRS and YFSETQ. This CDR3 contains 20 residues. CDR3 loop: CASSLARDSGGAGSYNEQFF. CDR3 DNA sequence: TGCGCCAGCAGCTTGGCCAGGGATAGCGGGGGGGCCGGTTCCTACAATGAGCAGTTCTTC. The entire variable domain, with the rest obtained from reference TRBV5-1 and TRBJ2-1, is as follows: KAGVTQTPRYLIKTRGQQVTLSCSPISGHRSVSWYQQTPGQGLQFLFEYFSETQRNKGNFPGRFSGRQFSNSRSEMNVSTLELGDSALYLCASSLARDSGGAGSYNEQFFGPGTRLTVL.

This rearrangement joins TRBV7-8 to TRBJ2-1; weak D call: TRBD2 (6 bases). The CDR3 covers 19 residues. Trimming stripped 5 bases from V and 10 bases from J, with 33 bases between. Germline V lookup: CDR1 SGHVS, CDR2 FQNEAQ. Here the CDR3 DNA reads TGTGCCAGCAGCGCAGTCCCACTGATAGCGCGGGGTGCCGAGACGGAGCAGTTCTTC. Amino acids: CASSAVPLIARGAETEQFF.

The chain combines TRBV6-1 with TRBJ2-1; 9 bases align to TRBD1. Germline V CDR1 and CDR2: MNHNS, SASEGT. This CDR3 contains 18 residues. The V and J ends lost 6 bases and 5 bases, in that order; junction bases with no gene match: 17. The CDR3 region is CASSEYSVTGQGNNEQFF. The CDR3 region has the DNA TGTGCCAGCAGCGAATACTCGGTGACGGGACAGGGAAACAATGAGCAGTTCTTC.

J is TRBJ1-1 and V is TRBV15; 9 bases match TRBD1. The CDR3 runs 13 residues. The junction had 10 bases not matched to a gene; V was cut back by 7 bases and J by 10 bases. The V gene's germline CDR1 is LNHNV and CDR2 YYDKDF (reference sequence). CDR3 sequence (DNA): TGTGCCACCACGGGACAGGGTAGTTCTGGAGCTTTCTTT. It translates to CATTGQGSSGAFF.

The rearrangement uses TRBV30 and TRBJ2-7, with D uncertain. The V end lost 4 bases, the J end lost 3 bases, and 13 bases lay between the germline ends. CDR3 size: 13 residues. Germline V gene data show CDR1 as GTSNPN and CDR2 as SVGIG (reference sequence). The CDR3 sequence is CAWNLYTDYEQYF. The CDR3 DNA is TGTGCCTGGAATTTGTACACAGACTACGAGCAGTACTTC.

The J gene is TRBJ1-4, the V gene TRBV2; TRBD1 matches at 12 bases. The CDR3 loop spans 17 amino acids. V lost 4 bases to trimming and J lost 4 bases; unmatched junction nucleotides: 7. Germline V gives CDR1 SNHLY, CDR2 FYNNEI. The CDR3 protein is CASSVGTGGPFNEKLFF. The CDR3 DNA reads TGTGCCAGCAGTGTCGGGACAGGGGGCCCCTTTAATGAAAAACTGTTTTTT. Based on the CDR3 plus reference TRBV2 and TRBJ1-4, the full variable domain is EPEVTQTPSHQVTQMGQEVILRCVPISNHLYFYWYRQILGQKVEFLVSFYNNEISEKSEIFDDQFSVERPDGSNFTLKIRSTKLEDSAMYFCASSVGTGGPFNEKLFFGSGTQLSVL.

The chain links TRBV15 to TRBJ2-5, with D perhaps TRBD1 (6 bases). The V end was cut by 0 bases, the J end by 3 bases, with 11 bases between. The CDR3 extends over 15 amino acids. Germline V lookup: CDR1 LNHNV, CDR2 YYDKDF (reference sequence). Here the CDR3 reads CATSRDQGREETQYF. CDR3 DNA sequence: TGTGCCACCAGCAGAGATCAGGGGCGCGAAGAGACCCAGTACTTC.

V and J are TRBV29-1 and TRBJ1-1; D remains unclear. The germline CDR1 and CDR2 sequences are SQVTM and ANQGSEA. This CDR3 contains 13 residues. The V end lost 7 bases, the J end lost 7 bases, and 19 bases lay between the germline ends. The CDR3 DNA sequence: TGCAGCGCTAGATGGCGATCGGAAGGTGAAGCTTTCTTT. Translation gives CSARWRSEGEAFF.

The chain links TRBV4-1 to TRBJ1-1; 9 bases align to TRBD1. CDR1 and CDR2 from the germline V gene are MGHRA and YSYEKL. This CDR3 region has 13 residues. With 5 bases clipped from V and 3 bases from J, the junction kept 1 base outside the gene matches. CDR3 coding DNA: TGCGCCAGCAGCAGACAGGGGGACACTGAAGCTTTCTTT. This encodes CASSRQGDTEAFF.